The 25 T cell receptor beta chains below all came from one sample that was sequenced in a study of blood T cell repertoires in COVID-19. Method: immunoSEQ multiplex PCR; TCRdb's copy keeps in-frame clones and lacks some. The table lists 110,000 or so clones, over 80% of them singletons. The sample comprised peripheral blood. The receptors derive from a human donor in a cohort sampled during active COVID-19.

The J gene is TRBJ1-1, the V gene TRBV6-5; D is undetermined. Germline-derived CDR1 and CDR2 are MNHEY and SVGAGI. The V gene lost 0 bases and the J gene lost 1 base, with 6 bases spanning the gap. CDR3 length: 14 residues. The CDR3 here is CASSYSGGNTEAFF. CDR3 in DNA: TGTGCCAGCAGTTACTCAGGCGGGAACACTGAAGCTTTCTTT.

The chain uses TRBV19 and TRBJ2-3; TRBD2 matches at 10 bases. With 7 bases clipped from V and 3 bases from J, the junction kept 7 bases outside the gene matches. This CDR3 is 15 amino acids long. Germline loops: CDR1 LNHDA, CDR2 SQIVND (reference sequence). The CDR3 sequence is CASIRSGGVTDTQYF. For the CDR3, the DNA is TGTGCCAGTATTAGGAGCGGGGGGGTGACAGATACGCAGTATTTT.

The chain joins TRBV7-2 to TRBJ2-1; 7 bases match TRBD1. Trimming took 5 bases from V and 7 from J; bases not matched to a gene: 5. The length of the CDR3 is 13 residues. The V gene's germline CDR1 is SGHTA and CDR2 FQGNSA. This chain's CDR3 is CASSLGTVNEQFF. CDR3 bases: TGTGCCAGCAGCCTGGGGACAGTGAATGAGCAGTTCTTC.

The chain uses TRBV6-4 and TRBJ2-5; possible D gene TRBD2, 6 bases. CDR3 size: 16 residues. V lost 0 bases to trimming and J lost 4 bases, with 15 bases between them. CDR1 and CDR2 (germline): MRHNA, SNTAGT. The CDR3 DNA is TGTGCCAGCAGTGACTCGAAACCCGGAGGGGCAGAGACCCAGTACTTC. It codes for CASSDSKPGGAETQYF.

The CDR3 DNA reads as TGTGCCAGCACGGGAGGAATAGGGGACGAGCAGTACTTC. Its protein product is CASTGGIGDEQYF. The gene calls are TRBV7-3 and TRBJ2-7; 7 bases line up with TRBD2. J gave up 5 bases and V 7 bases, and 8 bases lay outside the gene matches. Looked up from germline, CDR1 is SGHTA and CDR2 is FQGTGA. This CDR3 has 13 residues.

This chain connects TRBV5-4 to TRBJ2-2, with 7 bases fitting TRBD2. The CDR3 totals 15 residues. Germline CDR1 SGHNT, CDR2 YYREEE (reference sequence). V gave up 3 bases and J gave up 2 bases; unmatched junction bases: 4. CDR3 in amino acids: CASSSSGHNTGELFF. The CDR3 nucleotides are TGTGCCAGCAGCTCTAGCGGACACAACACCGGGGAGCTGTTTTTT.

The rearrangement links TRBV9 to TRBJ1-1; 9 bases match TRBD1. The CDR3 contains 15 residues. Germline CDR1 reads SGDLS; CDR2 reads YYNGEE. Trimming cost V 3 bases and J 2 bases; bases outside gene matches: 5. This chain's CDR3 is CASSATGQGNTEAFF. The CDR3 coding sequence is TGTGCCAGCAGCGCCACGGGACAGGGTAACACTGAAGCTTTCTTT. Combining the CDR3 with reference TRBV9 and TRBJ1-1 gives the whole variable domain DSGVTQTPKHLITATGQRVTLRCSPRSGDLSVYWYQQSLDQGLQFLIQYYNGEERAKGNILERFSAQQFPDLHSELNLSSLELGDSALYFCASSATGQGNTEAFFGQGTRLTVV.

V usage is TRBV5-1 and J usage is TRBJ1-4; D is uncertain. From germline, CDR1 is SGHRS and CDR2 YFSETQ. The ends were cut back, 4 bases at V and 0 bases at J, with 13 bases in the middle. The CDR3 contains 16 residues. The CDR3, as DNA: TGCGCCAGCAGCCGCGGGCAGCCATCAACTAATGAAAAACTGTTTTTT. As protein: CASSRGQPSTNEKLFF.

The chain links TRBV29-1 to TRBJ1-2; the match to TRBD1 covers 8 bases. The germline V gene has CDR1 SQVTM and CDR2 ANQGSEA. J was trimmed by 3 bases and V by 6 bases; bases with no gene match: 15. The CDR3 is 16 residues long. The CDR3, as DNA: TGCAGCGTGATAAGACAGGGGAGAGGGACCGACTATGGCTACACCTTC. Amino acids: CSVIRQGRGTDYGYTF.

The CDR3 nucleotides are TGTGCTAGTGGTTTGGTACCCGGGTATGGCTACACCTTC. Its translation: CASGLVPGYGYTF. This chain connects TRBV12-5 to TRBJ1-2; unclear D gene. Germline V gives CDR1 LGHNT, CDR2 FRNRAP. V was clipped by 0 bases and J by 5 bases, with 7 bases between them. This CDR3 is 13 amino acids long.

This sequence joins TRBV7-3 and TRBJ2-6; D perhaps matches TRBD1 (6 bases). The germline CDR1 and CDR2 sequences are SGHTA and FQGTGA. This CDR3 contains 15 residues. V lost 7 bases and J 1 base, leaving 11 bases between the germline ends. The CDR3 sequence: CASTLGGSGANVLTF. In nucleotides, the CDR3 is TGTGCCAGCACCCTAGGGGGTTCTGGGGCCAACGTCCTGACTTTC. The full variable domain, completed using reference TRBV7-3 and TRBJ2-6, is GAGVSQTPSNKVTEKGKYVELRCDPISGHTALYWYRQSLGQGPEFLIYFQGTGAADDSGLPNDRFFAVRPEGSVSTLKIQRTERGDSAVYLCASTLGGSGANVLTFGAGSRLTVL.

The chain uses TRBV14 and TRBJ2-2, with a possible D match to TRBD1 (5 bases). The germline gives CDR1 SGHDN, CDR2 FVKESK. The CDR3 contains 15 residues. Trimming stripped 1 base from V and 4 bases from J, with 10 bases between. This chain's CDR3 is CASSQGRVGTGELFF. DNA of the CDR3: TGTGCCAGCAGCCAAGGCAGGGTGGGCACCGGGGAGCTGTTTTTT.

The chain is built from TRBV7-9 and TRBJ1-5; D unresolved. The CDR3 consists of 12 residues. Germline V CDR1 and CDR2: SEHNR, FQNEAQ (reference sequence). The germline V and J ends were trimmed by 5 bases and 7 bases, with 9 bases remaining between them. CDR3 sequence (DNA): TGTGCCAGCAGCGGTCCGGGACAGCCCCAGCATTTT. Amino acid sequence: CASSGPGQPQHF.

CDR3 loop: CASSSILAPGTSSYEQYF. Written as DNA, the CDR3 is TGTGCCAGCAGTTCCATACTGGCTCCCGGGACTAGCAGCTACGAGCAGTACTTC. The V and J genes are TRBV28 and TRBJ2-7; the match to TRBD2 covers 9 bases. The V and J ends lost 4 bases and 3 bases, in that order; junction bases with no gene match: 16. The CDR3 runs 18 residues. CDR1 is MDHEN and CDR2 is SYDVKM in the germline V gene.

CDR3 residues: CASSLRAAVEQYF. The CDR3 DNA sequence: TGTGCCAGCAGCCTCAGGGCGGCGGTCGAGCAGTACTTC. The genes are TRBV3-1 (or the pseudogene TRBV3-2) and TRBJ2-7; maybe TRBD1 (5 bases). The germline V gene encodes CDR1 LGHDT and CDR2 YNNKEL (reference sequence). There are 13 residues in the CDR3. V lost 4 bases to trimming and J lost 6 bases, with 13 bases between them.

This clone was picked up one time. The rearrangement uses TRBV4-1 and TRBJ2-1; the match to TRBD2 covers 8 bases. Trimming at V came to 7 bases and at J to 0 bases, leaving 5 bases not matched to a gene. The CDR3 is 15 residues long. CDR1 is MGHRA and CDR2 is YSYEKL in the germline V gene. Here the CDR3 reads CASNIAGSSYNEQFF. In DNA form, the CDR3 reads TGCGCCAGCAATATAGCGGGGAGCTCCTACAATGAGCAGTTCTTC.

This chain connects TRBV2 to TRBJ1-4, with D perhaps matching TRBD1 (6 bases). The CDR3 totals 17 residues. Germline-derived CDR1 and CDR2 are SNHLY and FYNNEI. V was cut by 2 bases and J by 5 bases, with 18 bases left in between. CDR3 protein: CASSETGRQLANEKLFF. The CDR3 coding sequence is TGTGCCAGCAGTGAAACAGGGCGACAGTTAGCAAATGAAAAACTGTTTTTT.

The chain combines TRBV6-6 with TRBJ1-2; 8 nucleotides match TRBD1. V shed 5 bases and J 6 bases; nucleotides not matched to a gene: 11. Germline CDR1 reads MNHNY; CDR2 reads SVGAGI (reference sequence). The CDR3 has 15 amino acids. In nucleotides, the CDR3 is TGTGCCAGCAGTCATGGACAGGGATCCCTAGATGGCTACACCTTC. As protein: CASSHGQGSLDGYTF.

The chain recombines TRBV12-3 or TRBV12-4 with TRBJ2-7; no clear D gene. V lost 3 bases to trimming and J lost 0 bases, with 6 bases between them. This CDR3 comprises 13 residues. The CDR3 DNA is TGTGCCAGCAGTTTTGGGCACTCCTACGAGCAGTACTTC. It encodes CASSFGHSYEQYF.

In DNA form, the CDR3 reads TGTGCCAGCAGTCCCCACGCTGGGGGACAGGCCAAGCAGTACTTC. It translates to CASSPHAGGQAKQYF. This rearrangement joins TRBV6-4 to TRBJ2-7, with TRBD1 matching 8 bases. Germline CDR1 reads MRHNA; CDR2 reads SNTAGT. The CDR3 is 15 amino acids. The V and J ends lost 5 bases and 8 bases, in that order; junction bases with no gene match: 14.

The rearrangement joins TRBV7-2 to TRBJ2-2; 8 bases align to TRBD2. In germline, CDR1 is SGHTA, CDR2 FQGNSA. The CDR3 sequence is 14 residues long. With V trimmed by 5 bases and J by 4 bases, 3 bases remained unmatched. The CDR3 DNA reads TGTGCCAGCAGCCTCGGGGGGGCCACCGGGGAGCTGTTTTTT. Translation: CASSLGGATGELFF.

The table lists this clone with a count of one. The V gene is TRBV6-2 or TRBV6-3, the J gene TRBJ1-5, with a tentative D call TRBD1 (6 bases). V was pared by 6 bases and J by 7 bases, with 19 bases between. The CDR3 totals 15 residues. Germline CDR1 is MNHEY and CDR2 is SVGEGT. CDR3 nucleotides: TGTGCCAGCAGCCGTCCGACAGGTTGGAACCAGCCCCAGCATTTT. Residues: CASSRPTGWNQPQHF.

The chain combines TRBV2 with TRBJ2-5, with D uncertain. This CDR3 has 15 amino acids. The germline V and J ends were trimmed by 8 bases and 1 base, with 17 bases remaining between them. Per germline, CDR1 SNHLY and CDR2 FYNNEI. CDR3 loop: CASRHYSRVQETQYF. As DNA, the CDR3 is TGTGCCAGCCGTCACTATAGCCGGGTCCAAGAGACCCAGTACTTC. Based on the CDR3 plus reference TRBV2 and TRBJ2-5, the full variable domain is EPEVTQTPSHQVTQMGQEVILRCVPISNHLYFYWYRQILGQKVEFLVSFYNNEISEKSEIFDDQFSVERPDGSNFTLKIRSTKLEDSAMYFCASRHYSRVQETQYFGPGTRLLVL.

V is TRBV7-9 and J is TRBJ1-2, with D maybe TRBD1 (6 bases). The CDR3 is 12 amino acids. Germline CDR1 SEHNR, CDR2 FQNEAQ (reference sequence). With 5 bases removed from V and 4 bases from J, the gap between germline ends came to 8 bases. The CDR3 sequence is CASSGGAYGYTF. In nucleotides, the CDR3 is TGTGCCAGCAGCGGGGGCGCCTATGGCTACACCTTC.

CDR3 sequence reads: CASSLVGRGRGTEAFF. The CDR3 DNA is TGTGCCAGCAGCTTAGTAGGTCGGGGGCGGGGGACTGAAGCTTTCTTT. This sequence joins TRBV7-9 and TRBJ1-1, with D possibly being TRBD1 (6 bases). The CDR3 spans 16 residues. CDR1 is SEHNR and CDR2 is FQNEAQ in the germline V gene (reference sequence). With 1 base removed from V and 5 bases from J, the gap between germline ends came to 17 bases.